The rows below give T cell receptor beta chains drawn from one sample of a study of T cell changes during pregnancy in multiple sclerosis. Only in-frame clones appear in the TCRdb table, and some are missing; sequencing was by immunoSEQ multiplex PCR. The sample has tens of thousands of clones, around 89% seen once. The sample consisted of CD4+ T cells from peripheral blood mononuclear cells, taken in the first trimester of pregnancy. The receptors derive from a female donor with multiple sclerosis, enrolled in a pregnancy study. CDR3s include the opening cysteine and the closing phenylalanine or tryptophan. A D gene is named only where the DNA matches it firmly. Clone size is not always given. Where it is, it says once, few, many or a class for expanded clones.

V gene	clone size	J gene	D gene	CDR3 protein	CDR3 DNA
TRBV7-2	-	TRBJ2-1	TRBD2	CASSAREGEQFF	TGTGCCAGCAGCGCCCGGGAGGGTGAGCAGTTCTTC
TRBV6-1	-	TRBJ2-5	TRBD2	CASSVGSGRAWGETQYF	TGTGCCAGCAGTGTGGGTAGCGGGAGGGCCTGGGGAGAGACCCAGTACTTC
TRBV7-3	-	TRBJ2-5	TRBD2	CASSLMASGGGETQYF	TGTGCCAGCAGCTTAATGGCTAGCGGGGGCGGGGAGACCCAGTACTTC
TRBV7-8	-	TRBJ1-1	-	CASSPRFGGGTEAFF	TGTGCCAGCAGCCCGCGCTTCGGCGGGGGCACTGAAGCTTTCTTT
TRBV6-1	-	TRBJ1-3	-	CASSAADPGDTIYF	TGTGCCAGCAGTGCGGCAGACCCGGGGGACACCATATATTTT
TRBV6-1	-	TRBJ2-3	-	CASSNSYTDTQYF	TGTGCCAGCAGTAACTCCTACACAGATACGCAGTATTTT
TRBV18	few	TRBJ1-2	-	CASSPDSTYGYTF	TGTGCCAGCTCACCGGACAGTACCTATGGCTACACCTTC
TRBV20-1	-	TRBJ2-2	-	CSTREVGELFF	TGCAGCACGAGGGAGGTCGGGGAGCTGTTTTTT
TRBV7-2	-	TRBJ1-2	TRBD1	CASSIDRGGGYTF	TGTGCCAGCAGCATTGACAGGGGGGGCGGCTACACCTTC
TRBV7-8	once	TRBJ1-2	-	CASSATQLNGYTF	TGTGCCAGCAGCGCGACACAGCTCAATGGCTACACCTTC
TRBV20-1	-	TRBJ1-1	-	CSAGYREAFF	TGCAGTGCCGGGTACAGGGAGGCTTTCTTT
TRBV19	-	TRBJ2-2	TRBD2	CASRGVTGELFF	TGTGCCAGCCGGGGGGTTACCGGGGAGCTGTTTTTT
TRBV25-1	-	TRBJ2-1	TRBD2	CASSDGTSSNEQFF	TGTGCCAGCAGTGACGGGACTAGCAGCAATGAGCAGTTCTTC
TRBV2	once	TRBJ2-1	TRBD1	CASRRTGDEQFF	TGTGCCAGCAGGAGGACAGGGGATGAGCAGTTCTTC
TRBV18	once	TRBJ1-4	-	CASSPFGGPATNEKLFF	TGTGCCAGCTCACCTTTTGGGGGCCCGGCAACTAATGAAAAACTGTTTTTT
TRBV27	-	TRBJ1-4	-	CASSEGGNEKLFF	TGTGCCAGCTCTGAGGGGGGGAATGAAAAACTGTTTTTT
TRBV5-4	-	TRBJ2-2	TRBD2	CASSPPGLAGGPVGELFF	TGTGCCAGCAGCCCGCCGGGACTAGCGGGAGGGCCTGTTGGGGAGCTGTTTTTT
TRBV5-1	-	TRBJ2-7	-	CASSPHGADSYEQYF	TGCGCCAGCAGCCCCCATGGAGCGGACTCCTACGAGCAGTACTTC
TRBV7-2	-	TRBJ2-7	-	CASSPMAAYEQYF	TGTGCCAGCAGCCCCATGGCAGCCTACGAGCAGTACTTC
TRBV6-5	-	TRBJ2-6	-	CASSYDRVSGANVLTF	TGTGCCAGCAGTTACGACAGAGTCTCTGGGGCCAACGTCCTGACTTTC
TRBV30	once	TRBJ1-1	-	CAWSVMAGTEAFF	TGTGCCTGGAGTGTTATGGCGGGCACTGAAGCTTTCTTT
TRBV5-6	-	TRBJ1-2	TRBD1	CASSFSDRAGYTF	TGTGCCAGCAGCTTTTCGGACAGGGCTGGCTACACCTTC
TRBV7-6	-	TRBJ1-2	-	CASSLEWGPYGYTF	TGTGCCAGCAGCTTAGAATGGGGGCCGTATGGCTACACCTTC
TRBV18	-	TRBJ1-1	-	CASSLTEQRLAEAFF	TGTGCCAGCTCGCTTACAGAACAGAGACTAGCTGAAGCTTTCTTT
TRBV7-3	-	TRBJ2-3	-	CASSREGGDRSDTQYF	TGTGCCAGCAGCCGCGAGGGGGGGGATCGTTCAGATACGCAGTATTTT
TRBV4-3	-	TRBJ1-5	-	CASSQGVRNQPQHF	TGCGCCAGCAGCCAAGGTGTCAGGAATCAGCCCCAGCATTTT
TRBV18	-	TRBJ1-1	TRBD1	CASSPLGQGMNTEAFF	TGTGCCAGCTCACCACTAGGACAGGGTATGAACACTGAAGCTTTCTTT
TRBV4-2	-	TRBJ2-5	-	CASSLPGLKETQYF	TGTGCCAGCAGCTTACCGGGACTGAAAGAGACCCAGTACTTC
TRBV7-9	-	TRBJ2-1	TRBD2	CASSPTSGRHNEQFF	TGTGCCAGCAGCCCGACTAGCGGGAGACACAATGAGCAGTTCTTC
TRBV9	-	TRBJ2-5	-	CASSALMGGGSETQYF	TGTGCCAGCAGCGCCCTGATGGGGGGAGGTTCAGAGACCCAGTACTTC
TRBV7-3	-	TRBJ2-7	TRBD1	CASSQGAGSYEQYF	TGTGCCAGCAGCCAGGGGGCAGGTTCCTACGAGCAGTACTTC
TRBV9	-	TRBJ1-5	-	CASSVGGGGGNQPQHF	TGTGCCAGCAGCGTAGGTGGTGGGGGAGGTAATCAGCCCCAGCATTTT
TRBV5-1	-	TRBJ2-1	-	CASSLLHNEQFF	TGCGCCAGCAGCCTCCTTCACAATGAGCAGTTCTTC